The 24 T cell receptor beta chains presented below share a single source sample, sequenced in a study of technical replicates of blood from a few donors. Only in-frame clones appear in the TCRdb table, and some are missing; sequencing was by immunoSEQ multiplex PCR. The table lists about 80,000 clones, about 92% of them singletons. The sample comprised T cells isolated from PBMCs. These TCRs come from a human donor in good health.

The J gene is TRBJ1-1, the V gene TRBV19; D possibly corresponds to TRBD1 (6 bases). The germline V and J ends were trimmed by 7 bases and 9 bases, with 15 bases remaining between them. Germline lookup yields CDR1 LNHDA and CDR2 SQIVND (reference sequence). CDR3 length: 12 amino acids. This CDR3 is CASMKGVLQAFF. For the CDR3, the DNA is TGTGCCAGTATGAAGGGGGTGCTACAAGCTTTCTTT.

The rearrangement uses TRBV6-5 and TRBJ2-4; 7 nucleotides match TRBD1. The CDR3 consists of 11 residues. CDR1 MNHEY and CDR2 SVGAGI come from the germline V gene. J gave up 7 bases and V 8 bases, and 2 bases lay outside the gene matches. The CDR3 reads CASLQGNIQYF. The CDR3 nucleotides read TGTGCCAGCCTACAGGGGAACATTCAGTACTTC.

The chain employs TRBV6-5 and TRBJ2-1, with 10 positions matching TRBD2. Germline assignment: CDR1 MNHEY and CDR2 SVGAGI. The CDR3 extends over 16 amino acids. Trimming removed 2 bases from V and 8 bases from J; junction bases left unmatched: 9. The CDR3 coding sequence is TGTGCCAGCAGTTACGATCTAGCGGGAGTCAGGGATGAGCAGTTCTTC. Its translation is CASSYDLAGVRDEQFF.

CDR3 sequence (DNA): TGTGCCAGCAGCTTAATGGCGGCCAACACTGAAGCTTTCTTT. It yields the protein CASSLMAANTEAFF. The chain employs TRBV7-3 and TRBJ1-1; D not certain. The V gene lost 1 base and the J gene lost 2 bases, with 8 bases spanning the gap. Germline V gene lookup returns CDR1 SGHTA and CDR2 FQGTGA. CDR3 length equals 14 residues.

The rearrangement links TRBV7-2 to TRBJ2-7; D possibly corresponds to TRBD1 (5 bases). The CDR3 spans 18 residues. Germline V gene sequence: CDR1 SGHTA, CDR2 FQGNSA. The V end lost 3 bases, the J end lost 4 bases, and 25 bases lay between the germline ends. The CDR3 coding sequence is TGTGCCAGCAGCTTTGTCGTGGGCGTGCCTACAGGCTCTTACGAGCAGTACTTC. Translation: CASSFVVGVPTGSYEQYF.

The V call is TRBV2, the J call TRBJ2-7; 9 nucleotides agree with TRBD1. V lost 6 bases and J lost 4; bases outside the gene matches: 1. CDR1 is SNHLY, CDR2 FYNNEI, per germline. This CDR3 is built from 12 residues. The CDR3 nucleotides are TGTGCCAGCAGAGACAGGGGGTACGAGCAGTACTTC. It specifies CASRDRGYEQYF.

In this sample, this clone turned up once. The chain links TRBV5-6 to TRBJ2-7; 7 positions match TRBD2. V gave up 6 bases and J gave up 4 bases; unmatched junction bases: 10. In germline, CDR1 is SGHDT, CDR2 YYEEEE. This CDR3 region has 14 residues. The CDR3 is CASNLLTSRYEQYF. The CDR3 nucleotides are TGTGCCAGCAACCTACTGACTAGCAGGTACGAGCAGTACTTC.

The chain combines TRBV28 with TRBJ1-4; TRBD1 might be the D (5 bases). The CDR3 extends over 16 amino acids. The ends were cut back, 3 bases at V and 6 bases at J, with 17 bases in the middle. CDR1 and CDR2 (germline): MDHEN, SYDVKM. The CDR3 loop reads CASSFFGVRVHEKLFF. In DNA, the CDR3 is TGTGCCAGCAGTTTTTTTGGCGTCAGGGTTCATGAAAAACTGTTTTTT.

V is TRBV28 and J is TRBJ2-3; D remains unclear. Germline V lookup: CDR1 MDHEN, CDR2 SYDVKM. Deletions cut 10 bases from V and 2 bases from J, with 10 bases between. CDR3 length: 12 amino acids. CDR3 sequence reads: CATSTSTDTQYF. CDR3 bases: TGTGCCACCAGCACTTCCACAGATACGCAGTATTTT.

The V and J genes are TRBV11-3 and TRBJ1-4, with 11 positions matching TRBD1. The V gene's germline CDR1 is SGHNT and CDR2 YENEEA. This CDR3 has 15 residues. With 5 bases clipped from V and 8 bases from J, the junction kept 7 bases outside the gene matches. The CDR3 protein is CASSLGTGGGEKLFF. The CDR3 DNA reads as TGTGCCAGCAGCCTTGGGACAGGGGGTGGCGAAAAACTGTTTTTT.

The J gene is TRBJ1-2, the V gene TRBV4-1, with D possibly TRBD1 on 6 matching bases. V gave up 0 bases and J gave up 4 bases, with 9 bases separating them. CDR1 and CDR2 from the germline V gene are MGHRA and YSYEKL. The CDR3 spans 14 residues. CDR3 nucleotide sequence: TGCGCCAGCAGCCAAGATCGGGGGGCCTATGGCTACACCTTC. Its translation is CASSQDRGAYGYTF.

The CDR3 DNA is TGCGCCAGCAGCTTAGGACAGTACCAAGAGACCCAGTACTTC. It encodes CASSLGQYQETQYF. The chain couples TRBV5-1 to TRBJ2-5; TRBD1 might be the D (6 bases). The CDR3 is 14 amino acids. The V end was cut by 2 bases, the J end by 0 bases, with 8 bases between. Per the germline V gene, CDR1 is SGHRS and CDR2 is YFSETQ.

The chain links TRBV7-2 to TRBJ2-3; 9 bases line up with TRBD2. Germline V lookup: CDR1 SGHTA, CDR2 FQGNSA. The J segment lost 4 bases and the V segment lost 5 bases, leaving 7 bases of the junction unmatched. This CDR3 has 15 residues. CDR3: CASSQGLASSDTQYF. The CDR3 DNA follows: TGTGCCAGCAGCCAGGGACTAGCTTCTTCAGATACGCAGTATTTT.

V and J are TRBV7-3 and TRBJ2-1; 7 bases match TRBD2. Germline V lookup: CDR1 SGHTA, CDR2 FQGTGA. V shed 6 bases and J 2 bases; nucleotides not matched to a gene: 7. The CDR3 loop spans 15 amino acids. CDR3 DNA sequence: TGTGCCAGCAGTAAGGCGGGAGTTGCCTACAATGAGCAGTTCTTC. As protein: CASSKAGVAYNEQFF.

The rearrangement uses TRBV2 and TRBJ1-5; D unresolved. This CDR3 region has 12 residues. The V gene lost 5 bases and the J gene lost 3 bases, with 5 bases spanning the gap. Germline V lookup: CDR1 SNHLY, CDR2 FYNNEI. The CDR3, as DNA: TGTGCCAGCAGTCATCCCAATCAGCCCCAGCATTTT. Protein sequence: CASSHPNQPQHF.

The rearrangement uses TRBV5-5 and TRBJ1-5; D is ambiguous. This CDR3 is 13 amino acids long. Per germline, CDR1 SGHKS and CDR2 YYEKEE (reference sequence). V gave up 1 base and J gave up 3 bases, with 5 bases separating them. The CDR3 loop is CASSLSFNQPQHF. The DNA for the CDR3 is TGTGCCAGCAGCTTGTCTTTCAATCAGCCCCAGCATTTT.

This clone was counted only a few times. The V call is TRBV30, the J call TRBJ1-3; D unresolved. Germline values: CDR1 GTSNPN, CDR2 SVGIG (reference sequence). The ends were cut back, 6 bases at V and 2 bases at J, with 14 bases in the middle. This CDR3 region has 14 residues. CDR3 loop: CACLNRGTGNTIYF. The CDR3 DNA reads TGTGCCTGCCTAAACAGAGGGACTGGAAACACCATATATTTT.

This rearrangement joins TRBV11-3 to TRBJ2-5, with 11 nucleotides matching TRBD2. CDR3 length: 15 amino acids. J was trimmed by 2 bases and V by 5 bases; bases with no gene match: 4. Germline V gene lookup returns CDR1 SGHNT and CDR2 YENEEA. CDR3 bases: TGTGCCAGCAGCGAAGGGACTAGCGGACAAGAGACCCAGTACTTC. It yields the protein CASSEGTSGQETQYF.

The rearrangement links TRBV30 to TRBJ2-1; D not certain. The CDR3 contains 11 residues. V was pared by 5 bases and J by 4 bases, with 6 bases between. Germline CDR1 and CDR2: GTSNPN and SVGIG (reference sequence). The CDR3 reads CAWGIYNEQFF. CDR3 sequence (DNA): TGTGCCTGGGGCATATACAATGAGCAGTTCTTC.

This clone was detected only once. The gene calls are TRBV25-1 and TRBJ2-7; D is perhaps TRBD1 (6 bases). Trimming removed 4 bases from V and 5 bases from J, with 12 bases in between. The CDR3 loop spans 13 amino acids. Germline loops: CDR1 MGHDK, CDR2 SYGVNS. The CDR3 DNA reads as TGTGCCAGCAGTGTAACAGGGTGGCACGAGCAGTACTTC. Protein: CASSVTGWHEQYF.

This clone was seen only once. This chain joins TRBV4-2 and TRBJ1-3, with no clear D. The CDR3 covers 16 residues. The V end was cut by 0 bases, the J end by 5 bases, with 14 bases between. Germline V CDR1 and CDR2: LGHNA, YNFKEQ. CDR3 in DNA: TGTGCCAGCAGCCAAGACCTTCAGAGACTAAGAAACACCATATATTTT. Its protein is CASSQDLQRLRNTIYF.

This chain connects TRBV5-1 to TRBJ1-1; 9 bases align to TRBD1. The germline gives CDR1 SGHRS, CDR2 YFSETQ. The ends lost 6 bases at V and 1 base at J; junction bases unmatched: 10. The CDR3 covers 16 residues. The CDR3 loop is CASTTGTGSRNTEAFF. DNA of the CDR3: TGCGCCAGCACCACCGGGACAGGGTCCCGGAACACTGAAGCTTTCTTT.

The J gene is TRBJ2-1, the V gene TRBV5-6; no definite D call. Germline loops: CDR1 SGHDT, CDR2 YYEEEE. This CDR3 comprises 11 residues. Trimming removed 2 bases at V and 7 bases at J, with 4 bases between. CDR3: CASSFTNEQFF. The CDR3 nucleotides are TGTGCCAGCAGCTTTACTAATGAGCAGTTCTTC.

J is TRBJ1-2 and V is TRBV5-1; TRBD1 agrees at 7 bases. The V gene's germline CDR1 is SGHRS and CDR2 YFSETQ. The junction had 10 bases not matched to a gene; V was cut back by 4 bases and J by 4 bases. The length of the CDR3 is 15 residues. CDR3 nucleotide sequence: TGCGCCAGCAGCATTGGGGACAGCAACACCTATGGCTACACCTTC. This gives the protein CASSIGDSNTYGYTF.